The 19 T cell receptor beta chains given below trace back to one sample, sequenced in a study of T cell repertoires in cytomegalovirus infection. TCRdb re-called the reads with MiXCR, one entry per CDR3 protein. Of roughly 760,000 distinct CDR3 sequences in the sample, about 40% are singletons; the top ten hold about 2.8%. Material for sequencing was PBMCs. Receptor source: a human donor in good health (CMV status not recorded). Some clones in this sample may be carry-over from other donors' samples.

CDR3 in DNA: TGTGCCAGCAGCATACAGGGTCCCTTGAACACTGAAGCTTTCTTT. This sequence encodes CASSIQGPLNTEAFF. The rearrangement links TRBV2 to TRBJ1-1, with D tentatively TRBD1 (6 bases). CDR3 size: 15 residues. Germline lookup yields CDR1 SNHLY and CDR2 FYNNEI. The V gene lost 6 bases and the J gene lost 0 bases, with 14 bases spanning the gap.

This clonotype has a single count. V is TRBV2 and J is TRBJ2-3, with TRBD1 matching over 7 bases. The CDR3 has 16 amino acids. CDR1 and CDR2 from the germline V gene are SNHLY and FYNNEI. V shed 5 bases, J shed 2 bases, and the junction held 10 bases outside the gene matches. Here the CDR3 DNA reads TGTGCCAGCAGTCTCCTAGGGGGCGCATCCACAGATACGCAGTATTTT. Protein product: CASSLLGGASTDTQYF. The complete variable domain, with remaining parts taken from reference TRBV2 and TRBJ2-3, reads EPEVTQTPSHQVTQMGQEVILRCVPISNHLYFYWYRQILGQKVEFLVSFYNNEISEKSEIFDDQFSVERPDGSNFTLKIRSTKLEDSAMYFCASSLLGGASTDTQYFGPGTRLTVL.

Ten or more counts support this clonotype. The genes are TRBV7-2 and TRBJ2-3; TRBD2 matches at 10 bases. Germline V gene sequence: CDR1 SGHTA, CDR2 FQGNSA. With V trimmed by 5 bases and J by 0 bases, 5 bases remained unmatched. This CDR3 spans 16 amino acids. CDR3 sequence reads: CASSRTSGSSTDTQYF. CDR3 DNA sequence: TGTGCCAGCAGCAGGACTAGCGGATCTAGCACAGATACGCAGTATTTT.

This clonotype was observed a handful of times. This sequence joins TRBV28 and TRBJ1-6; D perhaps matches TRBD1 (5 bases). Trimming pared 4 bases from V and 3 bases from J, leaving 13 bases between. The germline V gene has CDR1 MDHEN and CDR2 SYDVKM. The CDR3 sequence is 16 residues long. This chain's CDR3 is CASSSLGENYNSPLHF. The CDR3, as DNA: TGTGCCAGCAGTTCATTAGGGGAGAACTATAATTCACCCCTCCACTTT.

The rearrangement joins TRBV7-9 to TRBJ2-3; 7 bases map to TRBD1. Germline CDR1 SEHNR, CDR2 FQNEAQ (reference sequence). The CDR3 spans 14 residues. J was trimmed by 9 bases and V by 7 bases; bases with no gene match: 13. The CDR3 sequence is CASINRGQGETQYF. Written as DNA, the CDR3 is TGTGCCAGCATAAACAGGGGCCAGGGGGAAACGCAGTATTTT.

This sequence joins TRBV12-3 or TRBV12-4 and TRBJ2-7; maybe TRBD2 (5 bases). The CDR3 totals 13 residues. V shed 6 bases and J shed 3 bases, with 12 bases lying between them. DNA for the CDR3: TGTGCCAGCAGCAACACTAGAAGCTACGAGCAGTACTTC. Amino acid sequence: CASSNTRSYEQYF.

There are many counts of this clonotype. The chain employs TRBV7-2 and TRBJ2-6; D not resolved. Germline-derived CDR1 and CDR2 are SGHTA and FQGNSA. The ends were cut back, 2 bases at V and 0 bases at J, with 8 bases in the middle. This CDR3 spans 16 amino acids. CDR3 sequence reads: CASSLMRASGANVLTF. In DNA form, the CDR3 reads TGTGCCAGCAGCTTAATGAGAGCCTCTGGGGCCAACGTCCTGACTTTC.

The chain links TRBV2 to TRBJ1-4; 9 bases are shared with TRBD1. The CDR3 is 14 residues long. After removal of 6 bases from V and 5 bases from J, the junction contained 4 bases not matched to a gene. Germline V gene sequence: CDR1 SNHLY, CDR2 FYNNEI. The CDR3 sequence is CASRRGTGNEKLFF. CDR3 nucleotide sequence: TGTGCCAGCAGACGCGGGACAGGGAATGAAAAACTGTTTTTT.

This clonotype was observed a few times. The chain is built from TRBV6-5 and TRBJ2-7; 9 positions agree with TRBD1. The junction had 2 bases not matched to a gene; V was cut back by 3 bases and J by 2 bases. The CDR3 spans 14 residues. Germline V CDR1 and CDR2: MNHEY, SVGAGI. CDR3 nucleotide sequence: TGTGCCAGCAGTTATACAGGGGGCCCCTACGAGCAGTACTTC. Amino acid sequence: CASSYTGGPYEQYF.

The gene calls are TRBV12-3 or TRBV12-4 and TRBJ2-2, with 7 bases matching TRBD2. This CDR3 is built from 15 residues. J was trimmed by 5 bases and V by 6 bases; bases with no gene match: 9. In DNA form, the CDR3 reads TGTGCCAGCAGGCCAGCGGGAACAGGAACCGGGGAGCTGTTTTTT. Translating it yields CASRPAGTGTGELFF.

The chain carries TRBV5-5 and TRBJ1-2, with 9 bases fitting TRBD1. With 4 bases clipped from V and 6 bases from J, the junction kept 10 bases outside the gene matches. Germline values: CDR1 SGHKS, CDR2 YYEKEE (reference sequence). CDR3 length: 15 amino acids. This chain's CDR3 is CASSGSRDRVDGYTF. CDR3 nucleotide sequence: TGTGCCAGCAGCGGATCCCGGGACAGGGTTGATGGCTACACCTTC.

The chain joins TRBV6-5 to TRBJ1-3; perhaps TRBD1 as D (6 bases). Deletions cut 8 bases from V and 2 bases from J, with 13 bases between. Germline V gene lookup returns CDR1 MNHEY and CDR2 SVGAGI. The CDR3 consists of 14 residues. The CDR3 DNA sequence: TGTGCCAGCTGGGGGGGGGCGGCTGGAAACACCATATATTTT. This codes for CASWGGAAGNTIYF.

The chain links TRBV6-8 to TRBJ1-1; D might be TRBD1 (5 bases). The V end lost 4 bases, the J end lost 10 bases, and 13 bases lay between the germline ends. Germline V gene data show CDR1 as MNHGY and CDR2 as SAAAGT. The CDR3 runs to 12 residues. The chain's CDR3 is CASSLSGRGAFF. For the CDR3, the DNA is TGTGCCAGCAGTTTGTCAGGGCGAGGAGCTTTCTTT.

The chain couples TRBV7-2 to TRBJ1-2; D gene uncertain. CDR3 length: 13 amino acids. Germline V gene sequence: CDR1 SGHTA, CDR2 FQGNSA. With 0 bases removed from V and 6 bases from J, the gap between germline ends came to 8 bases. The CDR3 region has the DNA TGTGCCAGCAGCTTAGCGTACGTCCATGGCTACACCTTC. Translating it yields CASSLAYVHGYTF. The full variable domain, in which reference TRBV7-2 and TRBJ1-2 provide the parts outside the CDR3, is GAGVSQSPSNKVTEKGKDVELRCDPISGHTALYWYRQSLGQGLEFLIYFQGNSAPDKSGLPSDRFSAERTGGSVSTLTIQRTQQEDSAVYLCASSLAYVHGYTFGSGTRLTVV.

The gene calls are TRBV19 and TRBJ2-1, with unresolved D. Looked up from germline, CDR1 is LNHDA and CDR2 is SQIVND (reference sequence). The CDR3 length is 15 residues. V was pared by 1 base and J by 0 bases, with 7 bases between. CDR3 protein: CASSIAVSSYNEQFF. CDR3 coding DNA: TGTGCCAGTAGTATAGCGGTTAGCTCCTACAATGAGCAGTTCTTC.

This CDR3 is CATSRARQGITEQFF. The CDR3 DNA reads TGTGCCACCAGCAGAGCGAGACAGGGAATCACTGAGCAGTTCTTC. J is TRBJ2-1 and V is TRBV15, with 7 bases aligning to TRBD1. The germline gives CDR1 LNHNV, CDR2 YYDKDF (reference sequence). The CDR3 is made up of 15 amino acids. With V trimmed by 1 base and J by 9 bases, 9 bases remained unmatched.

The chain carries TRBV7-4 and TRBJ2-1; 10 nucleotides line up with TRBD2. This CDR3 comprises 17 residues. The V gene end was trimmed by 5 bases and the J gene end by 0 bases; junction bases not matched to a gene: 7. In germline, CDR1 is SGHVT, CDR2 SQSDAQ. CDR3 in amino acids: CASSTRTSGHSYNEQFF. The CDR3 DNA follows: TGTGCCAGCAGCACTAGGACTAGCGGACACTCCTACAATGAGCAGTTCTTC.

This clonotype showed up just a few times. At one of its ends the junction is not consistent with the germline gene, which may arise from a read error. The chain employs TRBV12-3 or TRBV12-4 and TRBJ2-6; TRBD2 is a possible D gene (6 bases). CDR3 length: 16 residues. In nucleotides, the CDR3 is TGTGCCAGCGGTTTGATCGGGGGCTCTGGGGCCAACGTCCTGACTTTC. It translates to CASGLIGGSGANVLTF.

CDR3 protein: CASRGGLYGYTF. Written as DNA, the CDR3 is TGTGCCAGCAGGGGGGGACTCTATGGCTACACCTTC. The gene calls are TRBV27 and TRBJ1-2; weak D call: TRBD1 (5 bases). Trimming took 6 bases from V and 4 from J, leaving 9 bases between them. Germline loops: CDR1 MNHEY, CDR2 SMNVEV (reference sequence). The CDR3 spans 12 residues.